What follows describes a single T cell receptor beta chain. No antigen is known for it. Within the sample, other DNA sequences also encode this same CDR3. These data belong to a study of shared clonotypes between healthy human individuals. Study-level information: Per-donor plates numbered three CD4 naive, three CD4 memory, two CD8 naive and one CD8 memory.

Deep-level settings were used for running the assay. The data were produced by immunoSEQ multiplex PCR, yet TCRdb's version contains in-frame clones alone and is incomplete. Of roughly 600,000 clones listed, roughly 98% were seen once; the top ten hold 0.25% to 0.35%. General observations from the study: Non-shared clonotypes displayed generation probabilities falling below those of clonotypes present in all four donors. Roughly 5% of naive CD4 clonotypes were shared across a few donors.

It was CD45RO-negative cells, positively selected for CCR7, that made up naive CD8 cells, with terminally differentiated effector memory CD45RA+ cells excluded. This TCR was recovered from a man aged 30 to 45 in good health. Sequenced: naive CD8+ T cells sorted from blood.

CDR3 region: CASSLTGTAYEQYF. CDR3 in DNA: TGTGCCAGCAGTTTGACCGGGACAGCCTACGAGCAGTACTTC. The rearrangement links TRBV28 to TRBJ2-7; TRBD1 matches at 7 bases. The germline CDR1 and CDR2 sequences are MDHEN and SYDVKM. V trimming: 3 bases; J trimming: 2 bases; junction bases outside the gene matches: 4. This CDR3 region has 14 residues.